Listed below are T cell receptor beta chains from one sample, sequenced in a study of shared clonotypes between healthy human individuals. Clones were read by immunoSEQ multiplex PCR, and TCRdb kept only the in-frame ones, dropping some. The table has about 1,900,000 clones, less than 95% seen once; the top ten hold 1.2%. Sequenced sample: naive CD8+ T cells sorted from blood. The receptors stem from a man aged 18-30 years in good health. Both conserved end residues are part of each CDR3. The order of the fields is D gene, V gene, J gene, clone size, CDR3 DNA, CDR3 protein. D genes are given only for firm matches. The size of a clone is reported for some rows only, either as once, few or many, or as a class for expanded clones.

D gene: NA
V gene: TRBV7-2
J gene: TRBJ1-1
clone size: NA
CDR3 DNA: TGTGCCAGCAGCTCCCACCGGGGGGCCACTGAAGCTTTCTTT
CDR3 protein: CASSSHRGATEAFF

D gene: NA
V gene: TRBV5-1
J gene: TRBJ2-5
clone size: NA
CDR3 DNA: TGCGCCAGTAGGGGGGTAGTGGAGACCCAGTACTTC
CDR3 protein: CASRGVVETQYF

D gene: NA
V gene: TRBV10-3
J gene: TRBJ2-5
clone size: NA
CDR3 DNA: TGTGCCATCAGTGAGTCAGGGGGGACGGAGACCCAGTACTTC
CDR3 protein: CAISESGGTETQYF

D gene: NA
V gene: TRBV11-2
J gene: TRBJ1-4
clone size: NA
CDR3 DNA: TGTGCCAGCAGCTTAGATGGGGGGAGTGAAAAACTGTTTTTT
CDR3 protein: CASSLDGGSEKLFF

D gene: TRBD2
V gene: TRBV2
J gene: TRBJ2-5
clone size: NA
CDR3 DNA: TGTGCCAGCACCCTCCCCCGACTAGCGGGAGGGCCGGAGACCCAGTACTTC
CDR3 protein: CASTLPRLAGGPETQYF

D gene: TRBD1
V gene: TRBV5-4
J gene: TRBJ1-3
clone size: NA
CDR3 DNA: TGTGCCAGCAGCTTGGGGGGACAGGGGGCGCCTGGAAACACCATATATTTT
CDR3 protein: CASSLGGQGAPGNTIYF

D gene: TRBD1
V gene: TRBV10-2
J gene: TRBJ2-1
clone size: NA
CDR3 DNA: TGCGCCAGCACGACAGGGGGCAATGAGCAGTTCTTC
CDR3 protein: CASTTGGNEQFF

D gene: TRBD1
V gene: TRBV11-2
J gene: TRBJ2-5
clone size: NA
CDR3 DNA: TGTGCCAGCAGCTACCCCGGGACAGGGAAAGAGACCCAGTACTTC
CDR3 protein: CASSYPGTGKETQYF

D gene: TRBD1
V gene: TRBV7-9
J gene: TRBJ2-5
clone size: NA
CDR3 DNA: TGTGCCAGCAGTCCAGGACAGGGGACGCAAGAGACCCAGTACTTC
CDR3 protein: CASSPGQGTQETQYF

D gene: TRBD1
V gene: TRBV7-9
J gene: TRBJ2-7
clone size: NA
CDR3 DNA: TGTGCCAGCAGCGACGGGGACAGGGGTTACTTC
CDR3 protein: CASSDGDRGYF

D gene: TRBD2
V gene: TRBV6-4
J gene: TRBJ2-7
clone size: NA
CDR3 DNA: TGTGCCAGCATCCCATTGGGCGGGAGGAAACCCTACGAGCAGTACTTC
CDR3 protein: CASIPLGGRKPYEQYF

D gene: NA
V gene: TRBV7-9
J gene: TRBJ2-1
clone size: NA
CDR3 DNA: TGTGCCAGCAGCTCAGGCGTGGGGGCCTACAATGAGCAGTTCTTC
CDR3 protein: CASSSGVGAYNEQFF

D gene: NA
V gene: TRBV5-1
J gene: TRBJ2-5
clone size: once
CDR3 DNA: TGCGCCAGCAGCTATCCGGGACTCGAGGAGACCCAGTACTTC
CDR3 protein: CASSYPGLEETQYF

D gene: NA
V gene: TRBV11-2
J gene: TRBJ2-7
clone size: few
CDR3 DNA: TGTGCCAGCAGCTTACGGCAGGGCTACGAGCAGTACTTC
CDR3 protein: CASSLRQGYEQYF

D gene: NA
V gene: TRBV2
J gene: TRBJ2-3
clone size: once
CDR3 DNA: TGTGCCAGCAGTGAACCCAGACTGTACGATACGCAGTATTTT
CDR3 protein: CASSEPRLYDTQYF

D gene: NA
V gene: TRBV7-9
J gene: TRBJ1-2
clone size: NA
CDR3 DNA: TGTGCCAGCAGCTCGGACAGTGCTAACTATGGCTACACCTTC
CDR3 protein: CASSSDSANYGYTF